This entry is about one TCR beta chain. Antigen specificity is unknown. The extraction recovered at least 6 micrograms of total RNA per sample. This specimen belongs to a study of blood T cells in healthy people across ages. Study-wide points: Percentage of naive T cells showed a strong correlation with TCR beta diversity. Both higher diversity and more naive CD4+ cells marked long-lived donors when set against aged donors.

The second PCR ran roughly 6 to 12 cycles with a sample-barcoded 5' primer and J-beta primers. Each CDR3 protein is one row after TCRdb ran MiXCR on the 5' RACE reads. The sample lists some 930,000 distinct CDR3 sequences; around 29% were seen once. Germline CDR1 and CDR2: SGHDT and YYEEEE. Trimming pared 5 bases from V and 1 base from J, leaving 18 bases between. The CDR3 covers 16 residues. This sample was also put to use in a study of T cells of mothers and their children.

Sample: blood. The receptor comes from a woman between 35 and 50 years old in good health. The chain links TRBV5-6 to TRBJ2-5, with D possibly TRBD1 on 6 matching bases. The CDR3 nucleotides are TGTGCCAGCAGGCTGGAAGGGGCAGGGGCCCAAGAGACCCAGTACTTC. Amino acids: CASRLEGAGAQETQYF.